Following are 14 T cell receptor beta chains from one sample sequenced in a study of blood T cell repertoires in COVID-19 (TCRdb year 2020). Libraries were constructed by the immunoSEQ multiplex PCR assay. In TCRdb, the immuneACCESS table is reduced to in-frame sequences with V and J assigned. These tables do not hold every clone; where another copy was compared, an unresolved V gene accounts for under half, and the others remain unexplained. Across this sample there are tens of thousands of clones, with roughly 87% seen only once. The ten largest clones capture roughly 5% of the sample. The sequencing sample was made of peripheral blood. These receptors all stem from a man in his fifties or sixties with COVID-19, enrolled during active disease.

The rearrangement uses TRBV19 and TRBJ2-5; 10 bases are a match to TRBD2. Germline loops: CDR1 LNHDA, CDR2 SQIVND (reference sequence). The ends lost 8 bases at V and 2 bases at J; junction bases unmatched: 8. CDR3 length: 15 amino acids. DNA of the CDR3: TGTGCCAGTGGACGGACTAGCGGAGAACAAGAGACCCAGTACTTC. Translating gives CASGRTSGEQETQYF.

This clone has just one count. V usage is TRBV27 and J usage is TRBJ2-7; 7 bases line up with TRBD1. Germline values: CDR1 MNHEY, CDR2 SMNVEV (reference sequence). CDR3 length: 14 amino acids. V was pared by 3 bases and J by 1 base, with 3 bases of the junction left unmatched. The CDR3 DNA sequence: TGTGCCAGCAGTTTTAGACAGGGATCCTACGAGCAGTACTTC. It encodes CASSFRQGSYEQYF.

The chain combines TRBV6-1 with TRBJ1-1, with a tentative D call TRBD1 (5 bases). This CDR3 comprises 15 residues. Germline CDR1 is MNHNS and CDR2 is SASEGT. V dropped 1 base and J dropped 1 base, with 10 bases sitting between them. CDR3 DNA sequence: TGTGCCAGCAGTGAAGTGGGGAGGGGGAACACTGAAGCTTTCTTT. Translated: CASSEVGRGNTEAFF.

This clone has more than one count but fewer than ten. The V and J genes are TRBV5-1 and TRBJ2-1; 10 positions match TRBD2. After removal of 4 bases from V and 5 bases from J, the junction contained 9 bases not matched to a gene. CDR1 SGHRS and CDR2 YFSETQ come from the germline V gene. The CDR3 is made up of 16 amino acids. The DNA of the CDR3 is TGCGCCAGCAGCAACTCGACTAGCGGGCCGAACAATGAGCAGTTCTTC. Protein: CASSNSTSGPNNEQFF.

The chain joins TRBV29-1 to TRBJ2-1; no reliable D call. CDR1 is SQVTM, CDR2 ANQGSEA, per germline. V lost 5 bases and J lost 7, with 6 bases in between. This CDR3 spans 10 amino acids. CDR3 residues: CSVRANEQFF. The CDR3 coding sequence is TGCAGCGTTCGAGCTAATGAGCAGTTCTTC.

V usage is TRBV4-2 and J usage is TRBJ2-5, with D perhaps matching TRBD1 (6 bases). The germline V gene encodes CDR1 LGHNA and CDR2 YNFKEQ. The CDR3 contains 12 residues. The V gene lost 8 bases and the J gene lost 1 base, with 8 bases spanning the gap. In DNA, the CDR3 is TGTGCCAGCTCGGACAGCCAAGAGACCCAGTACTTC. Translated: CASSDSQETQYF.

The gene calls are TRBV15 and TRBJ2-1; 14 bases map to TRBD2. The germline V gene encodes CDR1 LNHNV and CDR2 YYDKDF (reference sequence). The ends lost 3 bases at V and 9 bases at J; junction bases unmatched: 4. This CDR3 is built from 15 residues. CDR3 protein: CATSRGTSGSVEQFF. CDR3 in DNA: TGTGCCACCAGCAGGGGGACTAGCGGGAGTGTTGAGCAGTTCTTC.

About this clone: At one of its ends the junction is not consistent with the germline gene, which may arise from a read error. This chain uses TRBV19 with TRBJ1-2; TRBD1 might be the D (6 bases). This CDR3 has 13 residues. The germline gives CDR1 LNHDA, CDR2 SQIVND (reference sequence). CDR3 amino acids: CAISPDRNRPSHF. The DNA of the CDR3 is TGTGCCATCTCACCGGACAGAAACCGCCCTTCTCACTTC.

The J gene is TRBJ1-6, the V gene TRBV30, with a weak D call TRBD1 (5 bases). Trimming removed 7 bases from V and 7 bases from J, with 20 bases in between. Germline V gene lookup returns CDR1 GTSNPN and CDR2 SVGIG (reference sequence). The CDR3 is 15 amino acids. The CDR3 bases are TGTGCCTATGGACCCGGGACTGCCCTGAATTCACCCCTCCACTTT. This encodes CAYGPGTALNSPLHF.

This chain links TRBV28 with TRBJ2-4; TRBD2 might be the D (6 bases). The germline V gene has CDR1 MDHEN and CDR2 SYDVKM. The CDR3 covers 15 residues. The V end was cut by 4 bases, the J end by 6 bases, with 16 bases between. The CDR3: CASSSPREFGNIQYF. CDR3 coding DNA: TGTGCCAGCAGTTCGCCCCGGGAGTTCGGAAACATTCAGTACTTC.

The chain joins TRBV3-1 (or the pseudogene TRBV3-2) to TRBJ1-1; D is unresolved. The CDR3 loop spans 13 amino acids. The V gene's germline CDR1 is LGHDT and CDR2 YNNKEL (reference sequence). V dropped 4 bases and J dropped 2 bases, with 8 bases sitting between them. CDR3 residues: CASSPGRNTEAFF. CDR3 DNA sequence: TGTGCCAGCAGCCCGGGGAGAAACACTGAAGCTTTCTTT.

This chain links TRBV12-5 with TRBJ1-1, with D perhaps TRBD1 (5 bases). Trimming pared 0 bases from V and 0 bases from J, leaving 17 bases between. From germline, CDR1 is LGHNT and CDR2 FRNRAP. The CDR3 is 18 amino acids. The CDR3 spells CASGLVLGGVDMNTEAFF. The CDR3 nucleotides are TGTGCTAGTGGTTTGGTACTGGGGGGGGTAGATATGAACACTGAAGCTTTCTTT.

The CDR3 loop reads CASSPGQDAYNSPLHF. The CDR3 nucleotides are TGTGCCAGCAGCCCTGGACAGGACGCCTATAATTCACCCCTCCACTTT. This sequence joins TRBV28 and TRBJ1-6; 7 bases fit TRBD1. V was pared by 6 bases and J by 2 bases, with 7 bases of the junction left unmatched. Per the germline V gene, CDR1 is MDHEN and CDR2 is SYDVKM. This CDR3 comprises 16 residues.

This clone occurred once. V and J are TRBV15 and TRBJ1-2, with no clear D. The CDR3 is 13 amino acids. V was pared by 3 bases and J by 8 bases, with 13 bases between. Looked up from germline, CDR1 is LNHNV and CDR2 is YYDKDF (reference sequence). The CDR3, as DNA: TGTGCCACCAGCAGGAGGTTAGATGGCGGCTACACCTTC. Its protein product is CATSRRLDGGYTF.